The 26 T cell receptor beta chains reported below all come from one sample, sequenced in a study of T cell repertoires in cytomegalovirus infection. TCRdb re-called the reads with MiXCR, one entry per CDR3 protein. The sample yields more than 85,000 distinct CDR3 sequences, about 30% seen once. These TCRs are of unknown antigen specificity. Sequenced material: CD8+ T cells from cultured PBMCs, taken from culture after CMV antigen stimulation. These receptors were collected from a human donor in good health (CMV status not recorded). Some clones in this sample may be carry-over from other donors' samples.

The chain combines TRBV2 with TRBJ2-5; D gene ambiguous. There are 14 residues in the CDR3. Trimming removed 6 bases from V and 1 base from J, with 12 bases in between. The germline V gene has CDR1 SNHLY and CDR2 FYNNEI. CDR3 sequence reads: CASSPPFSQETQYF. CDR3 nucleotides: TGTGCCAGCAGCCCCCCATTCTCCCAAGAGACCCAGTACTTC.

The rearrangement links TRBV6-5 to TRBJ2-7; possibly TRBD1 or TRBD2 for D (7 bases each). Between the trimmed V and J ends, which lost 1 base and 5 bases, there was a span of 15 bases. CDR3 length: 15 amino acids. The germline V gene encodes CDR1 MNHEY and CDR2 SVGAGI. The CDR3 spells CASSYFQGGGDEQYF. CDR3 coding DNA: TGTGCCAGCAGTTACTTTCAGGGGGGAGGGGACGAGCAGTACTTC.

This clonotype was detected ten times or more. The chain joins TRBV12-3 or TRBV12-4 to TRBJ1-6; D not certain. This CDR3 spans 13 amino acids. V was pared by 5 bases and J by 6 bases, with 8 bases between. CDR3 sequence: CASSLASNSPLHF. In DNA form, the CDR3 reads TGTGCCAGCAGTCTCGCTAGTAATTCACCCCTCCACTTT.

This clonotype was observed a handful of times. The chain is built from TRBV14 and TRBJ2-7; D remains ambiguous. The germline CDR1 and CDR2 sequences are SGHDN and FVKESK. V lost 3 bases and J 1 base, leaving 19 bases between the germline ends. This CDR3 is 17 amino acids long. The CDR3 sequence is CASSQDGKGLYSYEQYF. Here the CDR3 DNA reads TGTGCCAGCAGCCAGGATGGAAAGGGCCTATATTCCTACGAGCAGTACTTC.

The rearrangement links TRBV7-9 to TRBJ1-1; no reliable D call. V shed 5 bases and J shed 3 bases, with 7 bases lying between them. The CDR3 spans 12 residues. Per germline, CDR1 SEHNR and CDR2 FQNEAQ (reference sequence). The CDR3 nucleotides are TGTGCCAGCAGCCTCGAGGACACTGAAGCTTTCTTT. Translating it yields CASSLEDTEAFF.

The chain combines TRBV12-3 or TRBV12-4 with TRBJ2-1, with 11 bases fitting TRBD1. The V and J ends lost 5 bases and 10 bases, in that order; junction bases with no gene match: 7. The CDR3 has 14 residues. The CDR3 DNA reads as TGTGCCAGCAGTGCTGGACAGGGGGCCGGAGAGCAGTTCTTC. This gives the protein CASSAGQGAGEQFF.

This clonotype was found a few times. J is TRBJ2-1 and V is TRBV7-7, with TRBD2 matching 12 bases. The V gene end was trimmed by 7 bases and the J gene end by 0 bases; junction bases not matched to a gene: 13. Germline CDR1 and CDR2: SSHAT and FNYEAQ (reference sequence). This CDR3 comprises 19 residues. The CDR3: CASTPLAGGSFSSYNEQFF. As DNA, the CDR3 is TGTGCCAGCACCCCACTAGCGGGGGGATCTTTCAGCTCCTACAATGAGCAGTTCTTC.

The genes are TRBV20-1 and TRBJ2-3; a weak D match, TRBD2 (6 bases). The CDR3 sequence is 14 residues long. V lost 6 bases and J lost 5, with 18 bases in between. Germline CDR1 is DFQATT and CDR2 is SNEGSKA (reference sequence). The CDR3 region is CSATGTSRRDTQYF. The CDR3 coding sequence is TGCAGTGCCACCGGGACTTCTAGACGAGATACGCAGTATTTT.

The genes are TRBV6-5 and TRBJ2-1; D unresolved. Trimming removed 0 bases at V and 14 bases at J, with 17 bases between. CDR3 length: 14 residues. The germline CDR1 and CDR2 sequences are MNHEY and SVGAGI. Here the CDR3 reads CASSYSRDPQPEFF. CDR3 DNA: TGTGCCAGCAGTTACTCGAGAGACCCCCAGCCGGAGTTCTTC.

This clonotype was seen ten or more times. This chain links TRBV4-1 with TRBJ2-2, with 9 positions matching TRBD1. V gave up 1 base and J gave up 5 bases; unmatched junction bases: 11. The CDR3 runs to 18 residues. CDR1 and CDR2 from the germline V gene are MGHRA and YSYEKL. CDR3 protein: CASSQAGVLDRGTGELFF. The DNA of the CDR3 is TGCGCCAGCAGCCAAGCCGGCGTGCTGGACAGGGGTACCGGGGAGCTGTTTTTT.

This clonotype was counted at least ten times. The V call is TRBV28, the J call TRBJ1-2; D is unclear. Per germline, CDR1 MDHEN and CDR2 SYDVKM. This CDR3 is built from 15 residues. V gave up 10 bases and J gave up 0 bases, with 18 bases separating them. The CDR3 region is CATEDFKGTNYGYTF. CDR3 nucleotide sequence: TGTGCCACCGAGGATTTTAAGGGAACTAACTATGGCTACACCTTC.

In DNA form, the CDR3 reads TGTGCCAGCAGTTTGGCCGGGACAGGGGGGGAGACCCAGTACTTC. It is translated as CASSLAGTGGETQYF. The rearrangement links TRBV27 to TRBJ2-5, with 11 bases aligning to TRBD1. The CDR3 spans 15 residues. V was clipped by 3 bases and J by 5 bases; unmatched bases: 5. The V gene's germline CDR1 is MNHEY and CDR2 SMNVEV (reference sequence).

This clonotype has more than one count but fewer than ten. The chain is built from TRBV20-1 and TRBJ1-5, with unresolved D. CDR3 size: 12 residues. V dropped 3 bases and J dropped 4 bases, with 7 bases sitting between them. Germline lookup yields CDR1 DFQATT and CDR2 SNEGSKA (reference sequence). CDR3 DNA sequence: TGCAGTGCTAGGTCGGGTAATCAGCCCCAGCATTTT. The encoded protein is CSARSGNQPQHF.

A few counts support this clonotype. The V call is TRBV4-1, the J call TRBJ2-1; 9 bases line up with TRBD1. The CDR3 is 18 residues long. Germline V gene sequence: CDR1 MGHRA, CDR2 YSYEKL. With 0 bases clipped from V and 0 bases from J, the junction kept 6 bases outside the gene matches. The CDR3 sequence is CASSQDIRDRVSYNEQFF. CDR3 nucleotides: TGCGCCAGCAGCCAAGACATTCGGGACAGGGTCTCCTACAATGAGCAGTTCTTC.

The chain has TRBV14 and TRBJ1-1; D gene unclear. The germline V gene has CDR1 SGHDN and CDR2 FVKESK. V lost 2 bases and J 5 bases, leaving 9 bases between the germline ends. The CDR3 is made up of 13 amino acids. The CDR3 DNA sequence: TGTGCCAGCAGCCAATTCTTTCGGACTGAAGCTTTCTTT. Translating gives CASSQFFRTEAFF.

This chain joins TRBV4-1 and TRBJ2-1; TRBD2 agrees at 11 bases. V trimming: 4 bases; J trimming: 9 bases; junction bases outside the gene matches: 11. The germline gives CDR1 MGHRA, CDR2 YSYEKL. The CDR3 covers 16 residues. The CDR3 DNA sequence: TGCGCCAGCAGCCCCAGAATAGCGGGGGGGCCTGGTGAGCAGTTCTTC. This codes for CASSPRIAGGPGEQFF.

In its sample, this clonotype was seen many times. As DNA, the CDR3 is TGTGCCAGCAGTTCAACCGACAAGGGCCATGGCACAGATACGCAGTATTTT. Its protein product is CASSSTDKGHGTDTQYF. This chain joins TRBV12-3 or TRBV12-4 and TRBJ2-3; D is undetermined. The V and J ends lost 4 bases and 1 base respectively, with 18 bases between them. This CDR3 spans 17 amino acids.

The chain combines TRBV5-5 with TRBJ1-1; D remains ambiguous. The CDR3 spans 15 residues. The ends were cut back, 1 base at V and 1 base at J, with 11 bases in the middle. Germline values: CDR1 SGHKS, CDR2 YYEKEE (reference sequence). DNA for the CDR3: TGTGCCAGCAGCTTGACCCAGGCTGGGAACACTGAAGCTTTCTTT. It yields the protein CASSLTQAGNTEAFF.

This clonotype was observed a handful of times. This chain links TRBV6-5 with TRBJ1-5; 9 positions match TRBD1. The V and J ends lost 9 bases and 2 bases, in that order; junction bases with no gene match: 14. The germline gives CDR1 MNHEY, CDR2 SVGAGI. The CDR3 runs to 17 residues. CDR3 sequence: CASAPVQGAIGNQPQHF. CDR3 DNA: TGTGCCAGTGCCCCGGTACAGGGGGCTATCGGCAATCAGCCCCAGCATTTT.

This chain links TRBV19 with TRBJ2-7, with 7 bases that match TRBD1. CDR1 is LNHDA and CDR2 is SQIVND in the germline V gene (reference sequence). The length of the CDR3 is 12 residues. The J segment lost 3 bases and the V segment lost 9 bases, leaving 5 bases of the junction unmatched. The CDR3 here is CASGDSDYEQYF. The CDR3 region has the DNA TGTGCCAGCGGGGACAGCGACTACGAGCAGTACTTC.

The genes are TRBV4-1 and TRBJ1-5, with 7 bases aligning to TRBD1. The length of the CDR3 is 17 residues. Germline V gives CDR1 MGHRA, CDR2 YSYEKL. Germline trimming cut 0 bases from V and 7 bases from J; bases unmatched to any gene: 12. CDR3 bases: TGCGCCAGCAGCCAAGAGGGACAGCCGTGGCTCGGCCAGCCCCAGCATTTT. Its protein product is CASSQEGQPWLGQPQHF.

The V gene is TRBV6-5, the J gene TRBJ2-7; 7 positions agree with TRBD2. This CDR3 spans 14 amino acids. J was trimmed by 3 bases and V by 6 bases; bases with no gene match: 8. The germline V gene encodes CDR1 MNHEY and CDR2 SVGAGI. CDR3 coding DNA: TGTGCCAGCAGCTTCTCGCGGGGGAACTACGAGCAGTACTTC. Translation gives CASSFSRGNYEQYF.

This chain connects TRBV19 to TRBJ1-1; 8 nucleotides match TRBD1. The CDR3 runs 13 residues. Trimming removed 6 bases from V and 3 bases from J; junction bases left unmatched: 3. Germline V lookup: CDR1 LNHDA, CDR2 SQIVND (reference sequence). CDR3 coding DNA: TGTGCCAGTAGAGGACAGGGTGACACTGAAGCTTTCTTT. This sequence encodes CASRGQGDTEAFF.

The chain recombines TRBV11-3 with TRBJ2-1; the match to TRBD2 covers 12 bases. CDR3 length: 15 amino acids. From germline, CDR1 is SGHNT and CDR2 YENEEA. The V segment lost 5 bases and the J segment 8 bases; nucleotides outside the gene matches: 7. CDR3: CASSPTSGGFHEQFF. Written as DNA, the CDR3 is TGTGCCAGCAGCCCAACTAGCGGGGGGTTCCATGAGCAGTTCTTC.

Only a few counts were recorded for this clonotype. One end of the junction varies from germline; a read error may be responsible. This chain connects TRBV20-1 to TRBJ2-1; TRBD2 aligns across 11 bases. In germline, CDR1 is DFQATT, CDR2 SNEGSKA (reference sequence). The CDR3 contains 17 residues. The CDR3 loop reads CSAREILAGVFLDEQFF. As DNA, the CDR3 is TGCAGTGCTCGAGAAATACTAGCGGGGGTTTTTCTTGATGAGCAGTTCTTC.

This chain links TRBV11-2 with TRBJ2-1, with 8 bases lining up with TRBD2. V was pared by 4 bases and J by 7 bases, with 3 bases of the junction left unmatched. The germline CDR1 and CDR2 sequences are SGHAT and FQNNGV. There are 13 residues in the CDR3. CDR3: CASSSLAGNEQFF. For the CDR3, the DNA is TGTGCCAGCAGCTCCTTAGCGGGGAATGAGCAGTTCTTC.